Each of the 16 T cell receptor beta chains below was sequenced from the same sample in a study of human T cells and chemical hapten exposure. Time point: patch test 2, 6 weeks after DPC sensitization. Stated treatment: therapeutic diphenylcyclopropenone sensitization with weekly scalp DPC. TCRdb fed the RACE reads into MiXCR, producing one record per CDR3 protein. The data show roughly 100,000 distinct CDR3 sequences, 7% to 10% seen once. The specimen was whole blood, collected in connection with sensitization to the hapten diphenylcyclopropenone (DPC). The receptors were sampled from a woman between 40 and 55 years old with alopecia areata. Some clones in this sample may be carry-over from other donors' samples.

The chain couples TRBV19 to TRBJ2-7; 10 bases match TRBD2. The CDR3 totals 16 residues. The germline CDR1 and CDR2 sequences are LNHDA and SQIVND (reference sequence). V lost 4 bases, J lost 2 bases, and 8 bases stayed unmatched. DNA for the CDR3: TGTGCCAGTAGTACCTGGACTAGCGGAACCCCCTACGAGCAGTACTTC. Translated, it gives CASSTWTSGTPYEQYF.

The chain recombines TRBV27 with TRBJ2-7; 7 bases agree with TRBD1. The germline V gene has CDR1 MNHEY and CDR2 SMNVEV (reference sequence). V was clipped by 5 bases and J by 6 bases; unmatched bases: 4. This CDR3 is 12 amino acids long. CDR3 loop: CASSARTGEQYF. CDR3 DNA: TGTGCCAGCAGTGCCCGGACAGGCGAGCAGTACTTC.

This clonotype was seen ten or more times. The chain carries TRBV7-9 and TRBJ2-4, with 7 bases matching TRBD2. The CDR3 loop spans 15 amino acids. Per the germline V gene, CDR1 is SEHNR and CDR2 is FQNEAQ (reference sequence). With 6 bases clipped from V and 1 base from J, the junction kept 6 bases outside the gene matches. The CDR3 spells CASSREAGAKNIQYF. The CDR3, as DNA: TGTGCCAGCAGTCGTGAAGCGGGGGCCAAAAACATTCAGTACTTC.

This clonotype was seen many times. The CDR3 protein is CASSYSGVSYYGYTF. Written as DNA, the CDR3 is TGTGCCAGCAGTTACTCAGGGGTGTCGTACTATGGCTACACCTTC. The rearrangement uses TRBV6-5 and TRBJ1-2; perhaps TRBD1 as D (5 bases). The CDR3 length is 15 residues. CDR1 and CDR2 (germline): MNHEY, SVGAGI. V lost 0 bases and J lost 3, with 11 bases in between.

This clonotype occurred many times. The V gene is TRBV7-8, the J gene TRBJ2-7; possible D gene TRBD2, 5 bases. Germline values: CDR1 SGHVS, CDR2 FQNEAQ. V dropped 1 base and J dropped 2 bases, with 15 bases sitting between them. There are 16 residues in the CDR3. CDR3 protein: CASSLVGSEDAYEQYF. In DNA form, the CDR3 reads TGTGCCAGCAGCTTAGTGGGTTCGGAGGACGCCTACGAGCAGTACTTC.

This clonotype was observed at least ten times. V and J are TRBV4-2 and TRBJ2-3, with D maybe TRBD2 (7 bases). Germline CDR1 and CDR2: LGHNA and YNFKEQ. The germline V and J ends were trimmed by 2 bases and 4 bases, with 16 bases remaining between them. This CDR3 region has 16 residues. This chain's CDR3 is CASSQTGGPESDTQYF. The CDR3, as DNA: TGTGCCAGCAGCCAAACGGGGGGCCCAGAGTCAGATACGCAGTATTTT.

This sequence joins TRBV20-1 and TRBJ2-7; 8 bases align to TRBD1. V dropped 7 bases and J dropped 1; count of bases not matched to a gene: 3. CDR1 and CDR2 from the germline V gene are DFQATT and SNEGSKA (reference sequence). This CDR3 has 12 residues. The CDR3 DNA sequence: TGCAGTGGCCGGACAGGGTCCTACGAGCAGTACTTC. It codes for CSGRTGSYEQYF.

The rearrangement links TRBV2 to TRBJ2-5; D is ambiguous. Germline-derived CDR1 and CDR2 are SNHLY and FYNNEI. The length of the CDR3 is 14 residues. Deletions cut 3 bases from V and 0 bases from J, with 8 bases between. The CDR3 nucleotides are TGTGCCAGCAGTGATGGCAGGTACCAAGAGACCCAGTACTTC. Its translation is CASSDGRYQETQYF.

With respect to this clonotype: At one end, the junction sequence differs from germline, possibly due to a read error. The genes are TRBV10-3 and TRBJ1-1; a weak D match, TRBD1 (6 bases). CDR1 and CDR2 (germline): ENHRY, SYGVKD. The CDR3 runs 15 residues. The CDR3 loop reads CASSPHGGRNSEAFF. The CDR3 DNA reads TGTGCCAGCAGCCCTCACGGGGGCCGGAACTCTGAAGCTTTCTTT.

This chain connects TRBV30 to TRBJ2-1; D not resolved. The ends were cut back, 1 base at V and 7 bases at J, with 14 bases in the middle. The CDR3 is 14 amino acids. Germline loops: CDR1 GTSNPN, CDR2 SVGIG (reference sequence). This CDR3 reads CAWSGAVGRNEQFF. CDR3 in DNA: TGTGCCTGGAGTGGAGCAGTGGGTAGGAATGAGCAGTTCTTC. The variable domain in full, completed from reference TRBV30 and TRBJ2-1, reads SQTIHQWPATLVQPVGSPLSLECTVEGTSNPNLYWYRQAAGRGLQLLFYSVGIGQISSEVPQNLSASRPQDRQFILSSKKLLLSDSGFYLCAWSGAVGRNEQFFGPGTRLTVL.

This clonotype was counted between two and nine times. The V gene is TRBV5-1, the J gene TRBJ2-1; 7 bases map to TRBD2. Germline CDR1 reads SGHRS; CDR2 reads YFSETQ. The CDR3 consists of 14 residues. V trimming: 4 bases; J trimming: 3 bases; junction bases outside the gene matches: 4. This CDR3 reads CASSRSGDYNEQFF. The DNA of the CDR3 is TGCGCCAGCAGCCGGAGCGGGGACTACAATGAGCAGTTCTTC.

This clonotype was counted ten times or more. This chain links TRBV6-2 or TRBV6-3 with TRBJ2-1; 10 bases line up with TRBD2. CDR1 MNHEY and CDR2 SVGEGT come from the germline V gene. V lost 7 bases to trimming and J lost 3 bases; unmatched junction nucleotides: 6. The CDR3 loop spans 15 amino acids. As DNA, the CDR3 is TGTGCCAGCACTCCCCTAGCGGGAGACTACAATGAGCAGTTCTTC. This encodes CASTPLAGDYNEQFF.

This clonotype was counted many times. The chain uses TRBV7-2 and TRBJ1-5; D remains unclear. The CDR3 extends over 13 amino acids. The germline gives CDR1 SGHTA, CDR2 FQGNSA. Trimming took 1 base from V and 3 from J, leaving 4 bases between them. The CDR3 protein is CASSLVNNQPQHF. CDR3 bases: TGTGCCAGCAGCTTAGTCAACAATCAGCCCCAGCATTTT.

This clonotype occurred a few times. The chain links TRBV12-3 or TRBV12-4 to TRBJ1-1, with D hard to call. The CDR3 is made up of 13 amino acids. Trimming took 5 bases from V and 4 from J, leaving 11 bases between them. The CDR3 DNA sequence: TGTGCCAGCAGTCCTGAATGGGGCACTGAAGCTTTCTTT. It yields the protein CASSPEWGTEAFF.

This clonotype showed up just a few times. The genes are TRBV4-1 and TRBJ1-1; D gene uncertain. V was shortened by 3 bases and J by 1 base, with 15 bases between the two germline ends. This CDR3 region has 16 residues. Germline V gene data show CDR1 as MGHRA and CDR2 as YSYEKL. The CDR3 sequence is CASSHHLLGGNTEAFF. The CDR3 bases are TGCGCCAGCAGCCACCACCTACTCGGAGGGAACACTGAAGCTTTCTTT.

This clonotype showed up many times. This chain links TRBV29-1 with TRBJ2-7, with 8 bases that match TRBD1. V lost 5 bases, J lost 5 bases, and 8 bases stayed unmatched. The CDR3 consists of 13 residues. CDR1 is SQVTM and CDR2 is ANQGSEA in the germline V gene. The CDR3: CSVRTGRINEQYF. The CDR3 nucleotides read TGCAGCGTTAGGACAGGGAGGATCAACGAGCAGTACTTC.